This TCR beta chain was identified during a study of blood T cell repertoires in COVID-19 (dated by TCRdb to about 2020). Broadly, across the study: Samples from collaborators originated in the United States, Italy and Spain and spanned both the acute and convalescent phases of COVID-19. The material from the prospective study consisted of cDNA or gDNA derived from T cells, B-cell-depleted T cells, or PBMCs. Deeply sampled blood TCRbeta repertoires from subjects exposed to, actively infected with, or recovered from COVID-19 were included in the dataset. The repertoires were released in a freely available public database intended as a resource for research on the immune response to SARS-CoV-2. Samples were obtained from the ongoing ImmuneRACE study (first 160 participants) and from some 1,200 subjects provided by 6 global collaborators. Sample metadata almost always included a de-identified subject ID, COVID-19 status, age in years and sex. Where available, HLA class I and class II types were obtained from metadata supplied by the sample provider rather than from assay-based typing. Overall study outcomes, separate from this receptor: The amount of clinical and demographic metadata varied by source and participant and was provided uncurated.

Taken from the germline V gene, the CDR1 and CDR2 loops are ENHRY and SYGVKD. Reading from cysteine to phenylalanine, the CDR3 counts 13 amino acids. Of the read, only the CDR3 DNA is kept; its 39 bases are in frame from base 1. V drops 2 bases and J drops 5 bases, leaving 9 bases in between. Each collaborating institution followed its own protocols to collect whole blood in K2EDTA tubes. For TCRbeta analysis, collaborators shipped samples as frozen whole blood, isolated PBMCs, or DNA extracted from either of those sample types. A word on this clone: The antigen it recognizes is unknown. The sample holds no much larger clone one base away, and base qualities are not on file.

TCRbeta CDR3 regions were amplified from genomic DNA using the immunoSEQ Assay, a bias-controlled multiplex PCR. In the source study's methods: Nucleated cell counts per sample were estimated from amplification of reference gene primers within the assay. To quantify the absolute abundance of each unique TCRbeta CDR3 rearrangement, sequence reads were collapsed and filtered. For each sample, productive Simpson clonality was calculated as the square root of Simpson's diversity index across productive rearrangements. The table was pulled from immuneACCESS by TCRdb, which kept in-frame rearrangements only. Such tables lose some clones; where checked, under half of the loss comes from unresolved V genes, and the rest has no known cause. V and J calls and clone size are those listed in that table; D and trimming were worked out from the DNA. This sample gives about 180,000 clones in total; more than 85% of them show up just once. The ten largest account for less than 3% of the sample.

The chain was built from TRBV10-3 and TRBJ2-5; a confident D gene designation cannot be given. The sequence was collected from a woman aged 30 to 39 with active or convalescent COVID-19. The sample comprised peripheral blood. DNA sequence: TGTGCCATCAGTGAGGAGGTTGCGGAGACCCAGTACTTC. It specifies CAISEEVAETQYF.